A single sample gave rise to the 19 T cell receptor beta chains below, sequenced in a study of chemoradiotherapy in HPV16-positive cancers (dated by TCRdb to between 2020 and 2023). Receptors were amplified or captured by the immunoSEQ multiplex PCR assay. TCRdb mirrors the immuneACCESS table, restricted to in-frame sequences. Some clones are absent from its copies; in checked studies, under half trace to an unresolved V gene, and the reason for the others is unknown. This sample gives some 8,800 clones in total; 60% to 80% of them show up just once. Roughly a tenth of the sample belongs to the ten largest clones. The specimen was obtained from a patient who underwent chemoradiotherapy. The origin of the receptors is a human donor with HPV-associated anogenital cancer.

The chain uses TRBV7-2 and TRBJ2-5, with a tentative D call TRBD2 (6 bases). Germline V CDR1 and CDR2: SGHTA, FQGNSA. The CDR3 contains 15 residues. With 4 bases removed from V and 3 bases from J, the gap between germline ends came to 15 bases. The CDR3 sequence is CASSSARGREETQYF. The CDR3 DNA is TGTGCCAGCAGCTCTGCCCGGGGGAGAGAAGAGACCCAGTACTTC.

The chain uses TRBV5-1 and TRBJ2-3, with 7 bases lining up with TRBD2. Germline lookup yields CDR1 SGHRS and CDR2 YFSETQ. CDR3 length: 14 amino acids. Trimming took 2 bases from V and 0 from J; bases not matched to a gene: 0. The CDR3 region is CASSFSGSTDTQYF. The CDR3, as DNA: TGCGCCAGCAGCTTTAGCGGGAGCACAGATACGCAGTATTTT.

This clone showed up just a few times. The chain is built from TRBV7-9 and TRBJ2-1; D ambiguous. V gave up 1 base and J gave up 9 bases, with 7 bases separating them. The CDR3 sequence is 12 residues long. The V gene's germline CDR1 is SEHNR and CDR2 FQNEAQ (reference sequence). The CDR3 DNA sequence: TGTGCCAGCAGCTTAGAACTGGCTGAGCAGTTCTTC. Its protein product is CASSLELAEQFF.

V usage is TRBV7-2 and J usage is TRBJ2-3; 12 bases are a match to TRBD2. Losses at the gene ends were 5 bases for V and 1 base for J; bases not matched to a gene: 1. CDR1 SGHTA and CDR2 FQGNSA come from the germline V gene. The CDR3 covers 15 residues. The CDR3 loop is CASSASGGGTDTQYF. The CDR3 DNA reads TGTGCCAGCAGCGCTAGCGGGGGGGGCACAGATACGCAGTATTTT.

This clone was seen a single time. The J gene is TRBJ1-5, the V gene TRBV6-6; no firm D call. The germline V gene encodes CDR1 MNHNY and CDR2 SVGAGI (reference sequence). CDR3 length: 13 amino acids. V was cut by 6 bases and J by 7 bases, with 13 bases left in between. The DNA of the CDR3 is TGTGCCAGCAGCCCGGACCGCTGGCAGCCCCAGCATTTT. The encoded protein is CASSPDRWQPQHF.

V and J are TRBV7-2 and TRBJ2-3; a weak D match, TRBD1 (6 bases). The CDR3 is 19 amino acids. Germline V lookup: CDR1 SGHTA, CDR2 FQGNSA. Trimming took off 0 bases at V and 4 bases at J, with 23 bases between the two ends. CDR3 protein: CASSLAGFGGLAGADTQYF. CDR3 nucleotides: TGTGCCAGCAGCTTAGCGGGTTTCGGAGGACTCGCAGGGGCAGATACGCAGTATTTT.

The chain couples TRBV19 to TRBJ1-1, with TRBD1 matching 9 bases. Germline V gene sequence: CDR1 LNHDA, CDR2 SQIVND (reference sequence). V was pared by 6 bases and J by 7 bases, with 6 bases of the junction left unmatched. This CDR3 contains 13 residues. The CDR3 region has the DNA TGTGCCAGTAGGGGACAGGGTGCTGATGAAGCTTTCTTT. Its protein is CASRGQGADEAFF.

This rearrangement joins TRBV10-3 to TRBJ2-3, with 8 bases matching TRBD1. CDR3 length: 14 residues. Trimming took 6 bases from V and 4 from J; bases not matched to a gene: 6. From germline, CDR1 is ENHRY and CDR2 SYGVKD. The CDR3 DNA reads TGTGCCATCAGGGCAGGGGGCGGGCCAGATACGCAGTATTTT. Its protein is CAIRAGGGPDTQYF.

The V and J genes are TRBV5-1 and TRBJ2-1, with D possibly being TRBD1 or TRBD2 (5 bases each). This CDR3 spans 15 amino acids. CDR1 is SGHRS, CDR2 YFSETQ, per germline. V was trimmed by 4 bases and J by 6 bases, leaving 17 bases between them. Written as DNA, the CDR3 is TGCGCCAGCAGCCTACTACCGGGACGTAGCAATGAGCAGTTCTTC. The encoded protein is CASSLLPGRSNEQFF.

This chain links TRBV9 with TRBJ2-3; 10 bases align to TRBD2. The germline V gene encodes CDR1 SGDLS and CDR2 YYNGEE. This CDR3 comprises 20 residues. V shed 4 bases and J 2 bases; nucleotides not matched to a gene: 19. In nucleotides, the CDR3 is TGTGCCAGCAGCTCCGGAAGCGGGGGGGCCCGCACTCGTACCACAGATACGCAGTATTTT. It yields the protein CASSSGSGGARTRTTDTQYF.

Here the CDR3 reads CASSLGQMLAGETQYF. The CDR3 DNA reads as TGTGCCAGCAGCTTGGGTCAGATGCTTGCGGGAGAGACCCAGTACTTC. The chain couples TRBV5-4 to TRBJ2-5; D possibly corresponds to TRBD2 (5 bases). Germline CDR1 is SGHNT and CDR2 is YYREEE (reference sequence). The germline V and J ends were trimmed by 0 bases and 4 bases, with 16 bases remaining between them. CDR3 length: 16 amino acids.

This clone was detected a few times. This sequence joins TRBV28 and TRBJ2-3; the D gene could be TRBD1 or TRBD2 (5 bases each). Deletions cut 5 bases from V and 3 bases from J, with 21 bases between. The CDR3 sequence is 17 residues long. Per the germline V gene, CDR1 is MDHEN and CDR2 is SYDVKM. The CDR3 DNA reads TGTGCCAGCAGTGGCAATCGAATTCCGGGACGGACAGATACGCAGTATTTT. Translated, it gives CASSGNRIPGRTDTQYF. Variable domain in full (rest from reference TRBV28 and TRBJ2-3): DVKVTQSSRYLVKRTGEKVFLECVQDMDHENMFWYRQDPGLGLRLIYFSYDVKMKEKGDIPEGYSVSREKKERFSLILESASTNQTSMYLCASSGNRIPGRTDTQYFGPGTRLTVL.

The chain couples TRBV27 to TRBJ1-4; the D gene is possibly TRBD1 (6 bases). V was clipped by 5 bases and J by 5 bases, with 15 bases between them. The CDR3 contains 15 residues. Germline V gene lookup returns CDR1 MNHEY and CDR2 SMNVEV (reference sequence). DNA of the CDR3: TGTGCCAGCAGTCCCCGACATGGGGGCAATGAAAAACTGTTTTTT. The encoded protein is CASSPRHGGNEKLFF. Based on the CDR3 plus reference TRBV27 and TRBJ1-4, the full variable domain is EAQVTQNPRYLITVTGKKLTVTCSQNMNHEYMSWYRQDPGLGLRQIYYSMNVEVTDKGDVPEGYKVSRKEKRNFPLILESPSPNQTSLYFCASSPRHGGNEKLFFGSGTQLSVL.

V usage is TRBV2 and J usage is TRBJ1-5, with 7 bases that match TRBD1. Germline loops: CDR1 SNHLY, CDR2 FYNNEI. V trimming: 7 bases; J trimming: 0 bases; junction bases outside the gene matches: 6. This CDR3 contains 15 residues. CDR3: CASTRDSYSNQPQHF. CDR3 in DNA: TGTGCCAGCACCAGGGACAGTTATAGCAATCAGCCCCAGCATTTT.

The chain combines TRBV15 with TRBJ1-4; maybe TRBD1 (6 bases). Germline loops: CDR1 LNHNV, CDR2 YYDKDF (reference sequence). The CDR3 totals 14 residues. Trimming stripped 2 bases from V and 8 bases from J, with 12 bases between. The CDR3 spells CATSRTGAREKLFF. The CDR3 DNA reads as TGTGCCACCAGCAGAACGGGGGCCCGCGAAAAACTGTTTTTT.

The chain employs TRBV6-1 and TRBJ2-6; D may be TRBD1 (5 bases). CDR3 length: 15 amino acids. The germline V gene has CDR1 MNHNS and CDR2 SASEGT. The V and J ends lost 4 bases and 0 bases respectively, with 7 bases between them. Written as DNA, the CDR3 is TGTGCCAGCAGTGGGGGCGACTCTGGGGCCAACGTCCTGACTTTC. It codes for CASSGGDSGANVLTF.

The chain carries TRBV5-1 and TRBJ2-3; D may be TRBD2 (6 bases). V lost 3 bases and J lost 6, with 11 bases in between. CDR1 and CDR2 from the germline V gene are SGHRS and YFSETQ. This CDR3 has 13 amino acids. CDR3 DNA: TGCGCCAGCAGCTCCCCTAGCGAGGATACGCAGTATTTT. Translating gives CASSSPSEDTQYF.

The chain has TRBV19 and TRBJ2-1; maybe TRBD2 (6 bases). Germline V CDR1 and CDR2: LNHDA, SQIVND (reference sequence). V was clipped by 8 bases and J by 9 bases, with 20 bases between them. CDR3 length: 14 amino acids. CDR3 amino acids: CASRSPGGRGEQFF. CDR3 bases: TGTGCCAGTCGATCCCCCGGGGGAAGGGGTGAGCAGTTCTTC.

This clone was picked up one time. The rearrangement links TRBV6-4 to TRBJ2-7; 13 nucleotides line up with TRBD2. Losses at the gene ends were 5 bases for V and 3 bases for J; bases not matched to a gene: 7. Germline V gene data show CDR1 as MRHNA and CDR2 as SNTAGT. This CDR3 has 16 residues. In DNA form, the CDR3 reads TGTGCCAGCAGTCCACTAGCGGGGGGGCGCTACTACGAGCAGTACTTC. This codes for CASSPLAGGRYYEQYF.